The T cell receptor (beta chain) described here comes from a study of blood T cells in healthy people across ages (dated by TCRdb to between 2014 and 2017). As for the study more broadly: In model experiments, template switching captured roughly one uniquely barcoded TCR beta cDNA molecule for every two T cells. To avoid experimental bias, donors of different ages were randomly spread across the sequencing lanes. The study analyzed two additional independent replicas of 1 million unique cDNA reads from the same blood draw for two donors, one aged 18 to 30 and one aged 80 or older. The donors were divided into four age groups: young (average approximately 15 years), middle-aged (around 41), aged (about 61) and long-lived (roughly 86). Using deep sequencing normalized with unique cDNA molecular identifiers, the study measured how TCR beta repertoire diversity changes with age. Broad study findings and their caveats: Since profiling was done on bulk unsorted PBMCs, naive and antigen-experienced compartments could not be conclusively compared. As age increased, observed TCR beta diversity per million T cells dropped in a roughly linear way, and a significant reduction was already evident by age about 40. Estimates of total diversity based on one million sequenced T cells were regarded as lower bounds and as underestimates. Because the CMV infection status of the donors was unknown, age-related changes in expanded clonotypes may potentially have been confounded. The long-lived group showed more naive CD4+ T cells, fewer expanded clones and increased TCR diversity than the aged group, suggesting age selection. Observed TCR beta diversity correlated strongly with the percentage of naive T cells measured by flow cytometry.

Receptor amplification or capture employed 5' RACE. Sequenced on an Illumina HiSeq 2500. A second about 7 to 12 cycle PCR used a sample-barcoded 5' primer and a J-beta primer mix. A unique molecular identifier was introduced onto each TCR beta cDNA molecule by a template-switch 5' adaptor carrying 12 random nucleotides. Each sample yielded at least 2.5 million CDR3-containing paired-end reads. The Mint cDNA synthesis kit, primed by a TRBC-specific oligonucleotide, was used to synthesize first-strand cDNA from all RNA. All cDNA was treated with uracil-DNA glycosylase and then went through a first 18-cycle PCR with the universal primers M1SS and BC2_uni_R. The study's own analysis went as follows. Normalization of each sample was performed by random selection of 1 million high-quality reads, each carrying a distinct molecular identifier. Instead of being binned into consensus sequences, reads that shared molecular identifiers were thrown out. MiTCR, with a Q25 quality threshold and the strictest error-elimination algorithm, was used for CDR3 identification, clonotype clustering and error correction. A nonparametric unseen species model with Euler transformation was used to estimate lower-bound total TCR beta diversity. In TCRdb, the public reads were trimmed at Q25 with fastp and aligned with MiXCR, with productive beta chains retained. Every entry covers one CDR3 protein and lists the most common genes and DNA from its rows. These V and J calls are TCRdb output, not the study's own analysis. The sample profile shows hundreds of thousands of distinct CDR3 sequences; approximately 50% of them were found once. Of the sample, 30% to 45% falls within the top ten clones.

The CDR3 starts with the cysteine, ends with the phenylalanine, and has 12 residues. Solely the CDR3 DNA is kept, with 36 bases framed from the first base. Ends trimmed: V by 7 bases, J by 3 bases; bases unmatched to a gene: 6. Taken from the germline V gene (reference sequence), the CDR1 and CDR2 loops are DFQATT and SNEGSKA. In the case of this clonotype: The antigen it binds to is not known. No base qualities exist here, and no much larger clone lies one base off it.

Systemically healthy Caucasian individuals from Russia, roughly 40 in total and aged about 6 to 100 years, were included as donors. Each donor gave ten milliliters of peripheral blood, drawn into EDTA-treated Vacutainer tubes. Ficoll-Paque density-gradient centrifugation was used to isolate PBMCs, with at least 6 million per sample. Total RNA, at least 6 micrograms per sample, was extracted from PBMCs with Trizol reagent. The percentages of naive CD45RAhigh/CD27high T cells were determined by flow cytometry on a PBMC aliquot from every donor. The specimen sequenced was blood. The receptor was derived from a man aged 60-69 years in good health. The V gene is TRBV20-1 and the J gene is TRBJ2-7, with 7 middle bases fitting TRBD2. The bases are TGCAGTGGCCTGGGGAGGGGCTACGAGCAGTACTTC. This translates into CSGLGRGYEQYF.